This TCR beta chain was obtained from a study of T cell changes during pregnancy in multiple sclerosis. V trimming: 5 bases; J trimming: 3 bases; junction bases outside the gene matches: 8. The CDR3 consists of 15 residues. CDR1 and CDR2 from the germline V gene are SGHDN and FVKESK. Data came from immunoSEQ multiplex PCR; TCRdb stores just in-frame clones and leaves some out. The sample contains some 40,000 clones, about 95% of which appear only once. This chain links TRBV14 with TRBJ2-3, with TRBD2 matching over 7 bases. Sequencing used CD4+ T cells from peripheral blood mononuclear cells, obtained in the second trimester of pregnancy. The sequence came from a female donor with multiple sclerosis, enrolled in a pregnancy study. CDR3 in DNA: TGTGCCAGCAGCTTGCGGGACTACCTGACAGATACGCAGTATTTT. Residues: CASSLRDYLTDTQYF.